These 31 T cell receptor beta chains share one sample of origin, sequenced in a study of blood T cells in healthy people across ages. Through a sample-barcoded 5' primer and a J-beta primer mix, a second PCR was run for about 6 to 11 cycles. TCRdb passed the 5' RACE reads through MiXCR, listing each CDR3 protein once. Of 1 million to 1.2 million distinct CDR3 sequences in the sample, 35% to 40% were seen once. Source material: blood. Source of these receptors: a man younger than 35 in good health.

This clonotype was seen only a few times. The chain joins TRBV27 to TRBJ1-4; D perhaps matches TRBD1 (5 bases). Looked up from germline, CDR1 is MNHEY and CDR2 is SMNVEV (reference sequence). The CDR3 is 15 residues long. The V gene lost 5 bases and the J gene lost 0 bases, with 10 bases spanning the gap. The CDR3 coding sequence is TGTGCCAGCAGTCCAGGGACGCCAACTAATGAAAAACTGTTTTTT. Amino acids: CASSPGTPTNEKLFF.

This clonotype appeared a few times. J is TRBJ2-7 and V is TRBV5-6, with D uncertain. The length of the CDR3 is 14 residues. The V gene's germline CDR1 is SGHDT and CDR2 YYEEEE. V gave up 2 bases and J gave up 3 bases, with 12 bases separating them. This CDR3 is CASSFSGRNYEQYF. The CDR3 nucleotides are TGTGCCAGCAGCTTTTCTGGCAGGAACTACGAGCAGTACTTC.

The V gene is TRBV30, the J gene TRBJ1-1, with 12 bases that match TRBD1. J gave up 2 bases and V 2 bases, and 6 bases lay outside the gene matches. This CDR3 comprises 16 residues. Germline lookup yields CDR1 GTSNPN and CDR2 SVGIG (reference sequence). CDR3 in DNA: TGTGCCTGGAGTAGAGGGACAGGGGGCGTTAACACTGAAGCTTTCTTT. The encoded protein is CAWSRGTGGVNTEAFF.

Only a few counts were recorded for this clonotype. V usage is TRBV5-1 and J usage is TRBJ2-1, with a weak D call TRBD2 (5 bases). Germline values: CDR1 SGHRS, CDR2 YFSETQ. The CDR3 has 15 residues. Deletions cut 0 bases from V and 1 base from J, with 8 bases between. The CDR3 sequence is CASSLDPGSYNEQFF. Here the CDR3 DNA reads TGCGCCAGCAGCTTGGATCCGGGATCCTACAATGAGCAGTTCTTC.

In the case of this clonotype: A much more abundant neighbour one base away suggests this may be a read error. The chain couples TRBV4-2 to TRBJ2-7; no firm D call. The DNA matches TRBJ2-1 better at its end, which makes the J call doubtful. This CDR3 region has 14 residues. Germline CDR1 LGHNA, CDR2 YNFKEQ. CDR3 in DNA: TGTGCCAGCAGCCAAGTCGCAGGCCAAGAGACCCAGTTCTTC. It specifies CASSQVAGQETQFF.

In DNA, the CDR3 is TGTGCCAGCAGTCCGAGGACAGGTTCAAGGGAGCAGTACTTC. Its protein is CASSPRTGSREQYF. The gene calls are TRBV12-3 or TRBV12-4 and TRBJ2-7, with 7 bases that match TRBD1. V lost 5 bases and J lost 7; bases outside the gene matches: 11. The CDR3 sequence is 14 residues long.

This clonotype was recorded a few times. This chain links TRBV20-1 with TRBJ2-1; 10 bases agree with TRBD1. The CDR3 runs 15 residues. Per the germline V gene, CDR1 is DFQATT and CDR2 is SNEGSKA (reference sequence). J lost 7 bases, V lost 5 bases, and 11 bases had no gene match. CDR3 DNA sequence: TGCAGTGCTCCAGATACGGACAGGGGGACGAATGAGCAGTTCTTC. This codes for CSAPDTDRGTNEQFF.

The chain combines TRBV6-6 with TRBJ1-5, with D possibly TRBD1 on 5 matching bases. The V end was cut by 2 bases, the J end by 9 bases, with 11 bases between. From germline, CDR1 is MNHNY and CDR2 SVGAGI (reference sequence). The CDR3 loop spans 13 amino acids. The CDR3 loop reads CASSYPSQGPQHF. As DNA, the CDR3 is TGTGCCAGCAGTTACCCGAGTCAGGGGCCCCAGCATTTT.

This clonotype was observed a few times. V gene TRBV20-1 combines with J gene TRBJ1-2; D unresolved. Per the germline V gene, CDR1 is DFQATT and CDR2 is SNEGSKA (reference sequence). This CDR3 has 13 residues. V was clipped by 3 bases and J by 4 bases, with 12 bases between them. This CDR3 reads CSASPSGSYGYTF. The CDR3 DNA follows: TGCAGTGCTAGCCCCTCGGGGAGCTATGGCTACACCTTC.

This clonotype turned up a few times. The chain couples TRBV12-3 or TRBV12-4 to TRBJ2-5; tentative D call: TRBD1 (5 bases). Trimming pared 1 base from V and 5 bases from J, leaving 14 bases between. This CDR3 contains 15 residues. The DNA of the CDR3 is TGTGCCAGCAGTTTAGGGCTCCCCTCAGGGGAGACCCAGTACTTC. This gives the protein CASSLGLPSGETQYF.

This clonotype has only a few counts. A junction end diverges from the germline sequence, so it may reflect a read error. This chain uses TRBV27 with TRBJ1-2, with 7 bases identical to TRBD1. Germline loops: CDR1 MNHEY, CDR2 SMNVEV (reference sequence). This CDR3 is 17 amino acids long. The CDR3 region is CASSLPLWGQTNYDYTF. The CDR3 DNA is TGTGCCAGCAGTTTACCCCTTTGGGGACAGACTAACTATGACTACACCTTC.

Only a few counts were recorded for this clonotype. CDR3 DNA sequence: TGCAGCGTTGAATTGCCAGCTATGAACACTGAAGCTTTCTTT. Translation: CSVELPAMNTEAFF. The chain combines TRBV29-1 with TRBJ1-1; D is unresolved. The CDR3 totals 14 residues. Germline CDR1 reads SQVTM; CDR2 reads ANQGSEA. Trimming stripped 2 bases from V and 0 bases from J, with 10 bases between.

The rearrangement joins TRBV9 to TRBJ2-3; 7 bases fit TRBD2. CDR1 is SGDLS and CDR2 is YYNGEE in the germline V gene. This CDR3 comprises 15 residues. Trimming at V came to 3 bases and at J to 7 bases, leaving 11 bases not matched to a gene. CDR3 region: CASSALIGGFYTQYF. The CDR3 DNA reads as TGTGCCAGCAGCGCCCTGATCGGGGGGTTTTATACGCAGTATTTT.

This clonotype was counted only a few times. J is TRBJ2-7 and V is TRBV12-3 or TRBV12-4; D call uncertain. The CDR3 is made up of 15 amino acids. Trimming stripped 5 bases from V and 0 bases from J, with 14 bases between. CDR3 amino acids: CASSLGPASSYEQYF. CDR3 nucleotide sequence: TGTGCCAGCAGTCTCGGACCAGCTAGCTCCTACGAGCAGTACTTC.

This clonotype was recorded many times. One end of the junction fails to match germline, which may point to a read error. CDR3 residues: CASRQAPGQGNNEQFF. The CDR3 coding sequence is TGCGCCAGCAGGCAAGCCCCGGGACAGGGAAACAATGAGCAGTTCTTC. This sequence joins TRBV4-1 and TRBJ2-1; 9 positions match TRBD1. CDR1 is MGHRA and CDR2 is YSYEKL in the germline V gene. The CDR3 is 16 residues long.

Concerning this clonotype itself: Relative to the germline gene, one junction end is altered; a read error may explain this. In DNA, the CDR3 is TGTGCCAGCAGCCAAGGGGGGATAGCGGCCGAGCGGTACTTC. Translation: CASSQGGIAAERYF. The gene calls are TRBV3-1 and TRBJ2-7, with D possibly being TRBD2 (6 bases). The CDR3 has 14 residues. Germline-derived CDR1 and CDR2 are LGHDT and YNNKEL (reference sequence).

V is TRBV7-9 and J is TRBJ2-2; D possibly matches TRBD1 or TRBD2 (5 bases each). In germline, CDR1 is SEHNR, CDR2 FQNEAQ (reference sequence). There are 15 residues in the CDR3. V shed 5 bases and J shed 4 bases, with 14 bases lying between them. The CDR3 protein is CASSQNTGPTGELFF. The CDR3 nucleotides read TGTGCCAGCAGCCAGAACACGGGACCCACCGGGGAGCTGTTTTTT.

The chain recombines TRBV20-1 with TRBJ1-2; perhaps TRBD1 as D (5 bases). The CDR3 length is 11 residues. CDR1 and CDR2 from the germline V gene are DFQATT and SNEGSKA (reference sequence). Trimming removed 8 bases at V and 5 bases at J, with 12 bases between. DNA for the CDR3: TGCAGTTCCTTCGGGGCGTATGGCTACACCTTC. Its translation is CSSFGAYGYTF.

The V call is TRBV10-3, the J call TRBJ2-1, with D perhaps TRBD2 (5 bases). V lost 3 bases and J 8 bases, leaving 8 bases between the germline ends. The CDR3 spans 12 residues. Germline V lookup: CDR1 ENHRY, CDR2 SYGVKD. CDR3 sequence: CAISEGRYEQFF. In DNA, the CDR3 is TGTGCCATCAGTGAAGGGAGATATGAGCAGTTCTTC.

This chain joins TRBV4-3 and TRBJ1-5; perhaps TRBD1 as D (6 bases). The germline V and J ends were trimmed by 0 bases and 7 bases, with 13 bases remaining between them. The germline CDR1 and CDR2 sequences are LGHNA and YSLEER. This CDR3 has 15 residues. The CDR3 DNA is TGCGCCAGCAGCCAAGAAGGGGGAAGTCGGCAGCCCCAGCATTTT. It encodes CASSQEGGSRQPQHF.

The CDR3 here is CASSKGRRTGPTNQPQHF. The CDR3 bases are TGTGCCAGCAGCAAAGGAAGGAGGACAGGGCCCACCAATCAGCCCCAGCATTTT. J is TRBJ1-5 and V is TRBV21-1; TRBD1 reflects the table's D call only, with no check against the DNA. TRBV21-1 is shown as a pseudogene. The CDR3 contains 18 residues.

V gene TRBV9 combines with J gene TRBJ2-2; TRBD1 aligns across 8 bases. The germline V gene has CDR1 SGDLS and CDR2 YYNGEE. Losses at the gene ends were 4 bases for V and 4 bases for J; bases not matched to a gene: 6. CDR3 length: 15 amino acids. CDR3 protein: CASSSGQGGTGELFF. CDR3 nucleotide sequence: TGTGCCAGCAGCTCAGGACAGGGTGGCACCGGGGAGCTGTTTTTT.

This clonotype appeared a few times. The chain joins TRBV20-1 to TRBJ2-1, with D perhaps assigned TRBD1 or TRBD2 (5 bases each). Germline V lookup: CDR1 DFQATT, CDR2 SNEGSKA (reference sequence). CDR3 length: 17 amino acids. Trimming left V 0 bases short and J 7 bases short, with 22 bases between. The CDR3 reads CSARDSSGEPGGNEQFF. In DNA, the CDR3 is TGCAGTGCTAGAGACTCCTCCGGGGAGCCTGGGGGAAATGAGCAGTTCTTC.

This clonotype was observed a few times. The chain carries TRBV28 and TRBJ1-5, with TRBD1 matching over 8 bases. V lost 7 bases, J lost 2 bases, and 7 bases stayed unmatched. The length of the CDR3 is 15 residues. CDR1 and CDR2 (germline): MDHEN, SYDVKM. The DNA for the CDR3 is TGTGCCAGCAACCTGGGACAGGCCCGCAATCAGCCCCAGCATTTT. Translated: CASNLGQARNQPQHF.

The chain is built from TRBV4-2 and TRBJ2-1; 8 bases align to TRBD1. The J call may be wrong; the DNA end is better matched by TRBJ2-7. From germline, CDR1 is LGHNA and CDR2 YNFKEQ. The CDR3 is 16 amino acids. The CDR3 DNA reads TGTGCCAGCAGCCAAGTAGACAGGGGCTCCTACAATGAGCAGTACTTC. Residues: CASSQVDRGSYNEQYF.

This clonotype was counted between two and nine times. V and J are TRBV30 and TRBJ2-7; no reliable D call. Between the trimmed V and J ends, which lost 5 bases and 6 bases, there was a span of 11 bases. Germline V gene lookup returns CDR1 GTSNPN and CDR2 SVGIG (reference sequence). CDR3 size: 11 residues. The CDR3 DNA reads as TGTGCCTGGTCCCGCCCGTCCGAGCAGTACTTC. It encodes CAWSRPSEQYF.

The genes are TRBV20-1 and TRBJ1-2; D gene uncertain. CDR1 and CDR2 (germline): DFQATT, SNEGSKA (reference sequence). The CDR3 covers 13 residues. V lost 3 bases and J 8 bases, leaving 16 bases between the germline ends. CDR3 nucleotides: TGCAGTGCTAGTGGGCCAACCCAGTGGGGCTACACCTTC. Protein sequence: CSASGPTQWGYTF.

The V and J genes are TRBV5-1 and TRBJ1-1; 8 bases align to TRBD1. CDR3 size: 15 residues. The germline gives CDR1 SGHRS, CDR2 YFSETQ. The V and J ends lost 4 bases and 0 bases, in that order; junction bases with no gene match: 5. For the CDR3, the DNA is TGCGCCAGCAGCGGGAGGACAGGGATGAACACTGAAGCTTTCTTT. Translating it yields CASSGRTGMNTEAFF.

This clonotype was found a few times. V gene TRBV20-1 combines with J gene TRBJ2-1, with a weak D call TRBD1 (5 bases). Trimming stripped 8 bases from V and 7 bases from J, with 21 bases between. This CDR3 comprises 14 residues. The germline CDR1 and CDR2 sequences are DFQATT and SNEGSKA (reference sequence). CDR3: CSMQGVNRLNEQFF. CDR3 nucleotides: TGCAGTATGCAGGGTGTCAATCGGTTAAATGAGCAGTTCTTC.

V usage is TRBV18 and J usage is TRBJ2-7, with TRBD1 matching over 8 bases. The CDR3 has 16 amino acids. Losses at the gene ends were 1 base for V and 6 bases for J; bases not matched to a gene: 11. Germline CDR1 is KGHSH and CDR2 is LQKENI. The CDR3 spells CASSPLDRDKGSEQYF. DNA of the CDR3: TGTGCCAGCTCACCACTGGACAGGGATAAAGGCTCCGAGCAGTACTTC.

This clonotype was observed a handful of times. The rearrangement uses TRBV7-9 and TRBJ1-2; possible D gene TRBD1, 5 bases. Germline loops: CDR1 SEHNR, CDR2 FQNEAQ (reference sequence). V dropped 2 bases and J dropped 5 bases, with 18 bases sitting between them. The CDR3 extends over 16 amino acids. In nucleotides, the CDR3 is TGTGCCAGCAGCTTATCCCTCCGCAGGGTTGGATATGGCTACACCTTC. Amino acid sequence: CASSLSLRRVGYGYTF.